These 8 T cell receptor beta chains were all obtained from the same sample, sequenced in a study of cytomegalovirus exposure and HLA in healthy donors. The assay was immunoSEQ multiplex PCR, and TCRdb's table has in-frame clones only and misses some. The sample records under 350,000 clones, 80% to 90% being singletons. The sequenced material came from PBMCs. These receptors were collected from a woman younger than 30 in good health and CMV-seronegative.

The chain joins TRBV5-6 to TRBJ1-1, with unresolved D. Germline CDR1 SGHDT, CDR2 YYEEEE. The CDR3 totals 14 residues. V was cut by 2 bases and J by 3 bases, with 11 bases left in between. The CDR3 loop reads CASSFRSADTEAFF. In nucleotides, the CDR3 is TGTGCCAGCAGCTTCCGCTCAGCGGACACTGAAGCTTTCTTT.

J is TRBJ2-7 and V is TRBV7-2; tentatively, D is TRBD2 (5 bases). This CDR3 comprises 15 residues. Per the germline V gene, CDR1 is SGHTA and CDR2 is FQGNSA. V was shortened by 4 bases and J by 0 bases, with 13 bases between the two germline ends. Written as DNA, the CDR3 is TGTGCCAGCAGCTACGGCGGGTTAAGCTCCTACGAGCAGTACTTC. This encodes CASSYGGLSSYEQYF.

This clone occurred a few times. The CDR3 coding sequence is TGTGCCAGCAGTGGGCCCGGGGATGGGAGGGCCAAAAACATTCAGTACTTC. Translated, it gives CASSGPGDGRAKNIQYF. The V gene is TRBV2, the J gene TRBJ2-4; possibly TRBD2 for D (6 bases). V lost 4 bases to trimming and J lost 1 base, with 17 bases between them. The V gene's germline CDR1 is SNHLY and CDR2 FYNNEI. The CDR3 contains 17 residues.

This chain joins TRBV6-5 and TRBJ2-7; TRBD1 might be the D (5 bases). V shed 0 bases and J shed 4 bases, with 16 bases lying between them. Germline CDR1 reads MNHEY; CDR2 reads SVGAGI. The CDR3 is 16 amino acids. The CDR3, as DNA: TGTGCCAGCAGTTACTCGAAGGTCTCAGGGTGGTACGAGCAGTACTTC. This translates into CASSYSKVSGWYEQYF.

This sequence joins TRBV9 and TRBJ2-3; 10 positions match TRBD2. The V segment lost 4 bases and the J segment 1 base; nucleotides outside the gene matches: 9. Germline assignment: CDR1 SGDLS and CDR2 YYNGEE. This CDR3 contains 17 residues. CDR3 nucleotide sequence: TGTGCCAGCAGCCGGCGACTTCTAGCGGGGGGCACAGATACGCAGTATTTT. Amino acid sequence: CASSRRLLAGGTDTQYF. The whole variable domain, remainder taken from reference TRBV9 and TRBJ2-3, is DSGVTQTPKHLITATGQRVTLRCSPRSGDLSVYWYQQSLDQGLQFLIQYYNGEERAKGNILERFSAQQFPDLHSELNLSSLELGDSALYFCASSRRLLAGGTDTQYFGPGTRLTVL.

V is TRBV4-3 and J is TRBJ1-5, with D unclear. Trimming cost V 5 bases and J 4 bases, with 18 bases left between them. CDR1 and CDR2 from the germline V gene are LGHNA and YSLEER. The CDR3 is 16 residues long. The CDR3 is CASSYTAVKGNQPQHF. CDR3 nucleotide sequence: TGCGCCAGCAGCTACACAGCGGTAAAAGGTAATCAGCCCCAGCATTTT.

The chain has TRBV19 and TRBJ2-7; maybe TRBD1 (5 bases). V was shortened by 2 bases and J by 3 bases, with 14 bases between the two germline ends. This CDR3 spans 15 amino acids. CDR1 and CDR2 (germline): LNHDA, SQIVND (reference sequence). The CDR3 bases are TGTGCCAGTAGTATATTTCAGGGCCCCCTCTACGAGCAGTACTTC. It encodes CASSIFQGPLYEQYF.

The chain couples TRBV5-1 to TRBJ2-3; D unclear. The germline V and J ends were trimmed by 3 bases and 4 bases, with 12 bases remaining between them. The CDR3 is 14 residues long. CDR1 SGHRS and CDR2 YFSETQ come from the germline V gene. The CDR3 sequence is CASSSRSTADTQYF. The CDR3 DNA reads TGCGCCAGCAGCTCCCGATCTACCGCAGATACGCAGTATTTT.